The source of this TCR beta chain is a study of blood T cells in healthy people across ages. The wider study: For every two T cells, template switching captured about one barcoded beta molecule.

The length of the CDR3 is 13 residues. Germline V gives CDR1 ENHRY, CDR2 SYGVKD. Trimming removed 7 bases from V and 8 bases from J, with 17 bases in between. Notes on this clonotype: The target antigen is unknown.

Total RNA, at least 6 micrograms per sample, was extracted from PBMCs. Findings and caveats of the study: Unsorted PBMC material precluded a definitive naive versus antigen-experienced comparison.

Then a second PCR, running roughly 6 to 12 cycles, was carried out with a sample-barcoded 5' primer and a J-beta primer mix. TCRdb passed the 5' RACE reads through MiXCR, listing each CDR3 protein once. The sample shows about 1 million distinct CDR3 sequences, roughly 45% of them seen only once. The V call is TRBV10-3, the J call TRBJ1-2; possible D gene TRBD1, 5 bases. The receptor was derived from a woman aged 55-69 years in good health. Material for sequencing was blood. The CDR3 DNA follows: TGTGCCATCAATGACATCCCAGAGGGGGGCTACACCTTC. This translates into CAINDIPEGGYTF.